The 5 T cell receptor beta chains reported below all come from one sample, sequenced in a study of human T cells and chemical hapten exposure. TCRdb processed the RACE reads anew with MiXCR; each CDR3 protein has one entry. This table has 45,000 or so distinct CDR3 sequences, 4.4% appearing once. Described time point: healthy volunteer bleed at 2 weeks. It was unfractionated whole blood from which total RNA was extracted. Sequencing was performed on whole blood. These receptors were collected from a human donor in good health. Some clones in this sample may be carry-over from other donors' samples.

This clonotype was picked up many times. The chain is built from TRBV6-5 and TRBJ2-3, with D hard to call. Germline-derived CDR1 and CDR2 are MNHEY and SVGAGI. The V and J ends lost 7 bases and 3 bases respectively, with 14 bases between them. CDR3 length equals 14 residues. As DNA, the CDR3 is TGTGCCAGCACCAGACGTCGGTCGACAGATACGCAGTATTTT. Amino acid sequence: CASTRRRSTDTQYF.

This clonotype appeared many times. CDR3 in amino acids: CASLDRGRSTDTQYF. The CDR3 DNA reads TGTGCCAGCCTCGACAGGGGACGAAGCACAGATACGCAGTATTTT. V usage is TRBV27 and J usage is TRBJ2-3, with 8 bases matching TRBD1. CDR1 is MNHEY and CDR2 is SMNVEV in the germline V gene (reference sequence). This CDR3 is 15 amino acids long. The V gene end was trimmed by 8 bases and the J gene end by 0 bases; junction bases not matched to a gene: 7.

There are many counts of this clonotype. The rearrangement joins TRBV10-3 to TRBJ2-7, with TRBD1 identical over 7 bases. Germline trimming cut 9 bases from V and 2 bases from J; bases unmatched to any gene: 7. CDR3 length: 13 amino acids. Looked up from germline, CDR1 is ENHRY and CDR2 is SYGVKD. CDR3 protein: CAIKPGQPYEQYF. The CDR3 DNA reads TGTGCCATAAAACCGGGACAGCCCTACGAGCAGTACTTC.

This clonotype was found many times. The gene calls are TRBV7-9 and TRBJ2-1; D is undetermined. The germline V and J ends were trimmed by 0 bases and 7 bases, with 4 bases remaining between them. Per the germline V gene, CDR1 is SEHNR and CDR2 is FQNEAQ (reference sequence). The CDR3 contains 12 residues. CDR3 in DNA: TGTGCCAGCAGCTTAGCGGCTAATGAGCAGTTCTTC. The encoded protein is CASSLAANEQFF.

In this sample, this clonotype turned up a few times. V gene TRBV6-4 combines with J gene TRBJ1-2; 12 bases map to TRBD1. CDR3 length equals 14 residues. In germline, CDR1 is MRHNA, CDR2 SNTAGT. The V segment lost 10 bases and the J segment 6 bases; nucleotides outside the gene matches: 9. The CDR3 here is CATKPGQGANGYTF. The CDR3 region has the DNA TGTGCCACCAAACCGGGACAGGGGGCTAATGGCTACACCTTC.